Each of the 15 T cell receptor beta chains below was sequenced from the same sample in a study of shared clonotypes between healthy human individuals (dated by TCRdb to the early 2020s). Library preparation employed the immunoSEQ multiplex PCR assay. This immuneACCESS table, as held by TCRdb, lists in-frame sequences with V and J called but not all clones. Of the missing ones, under half trace to an unresolved V gene in checked studies; the others have no known cause. The table for this sample lists 2 million to 2.5 million clones; approximately 95% of them were counted only once. The ten largest clones represent about 0.39% of the sample. Specimen: naive CD4+ T cells from PBMCs. The cell subset or site label here, explained by the study, means: CD45RA+ positively selected. The receptors were gathered from a man younger than 35 in good health. Some clones in this sample may be carry-over from other donors' samples.

The rearrangement uses TRBV5-1 and TRBJ2-7, with D maybe TRBD2 (5 bases). The CDR3 runs 15 residues. The V end lost 4 bases, the J end lost 6 bases, and 20 bases lay between the germline ends. CDR1 is SGHRS, CDR2 YFSETQ, per germline. The CDR3, as DNA: TGCGCCAGCAGCCCCTTAGGGAGCGCGAAAACCGAGCAGTACTTC. Translating it yields CASSPLGSAKTEQYF.

The rearrangement uses TRBV28 and TRBJ2-2; 9 positions match TRBD1. Germline values: CDR1 MDHEN, CDR2 SYDVKM. This CDR3 comprises 15 residues. The junction had 6 bases not matched to a gene; V was cut back by 6 bases and J by 4 bases. For the CDR3, the DNA is TGTGCCAGCAGCCGCACAGGGGGCCGCACCGGGGAGCTGTTTTTT. Its protein product is CASSRTGGRTGELFF. Combining the CDR3 with reference TRBV28 and TRBJ2-2 gives the whole variable domain DVKVTQSSRYLVKRTGEKVFLECVQDMDHENMFWYRQDPGLGLRLIYFSYDVKMKEKGDIPEGYSVSREKKERFSLILESASTNQTSMYLCASSRTGGRTGELFFGEGSRLTVL.

The rearrangement uses TRBV7-6 and TRBJ2-5; D is possibly TRBD1 (6 bases). Trimming removed 5 bases from V and 4 bases from J, with 17 bases in between. Germline lookup yields CDR1 SGHVS and CDR2 FNYEAQ. This CDR3 has 15 amino acids. Written as DNA, the CDR3 is TGTGCCAGCAGCCCCGGACAGCTGGGGCGAGAGACCCAGTACTTC. This gives the protein CASSPGQLGRETQYF.

The V and J genes are TRBV7-9 and TRBJ2-1; D is possibly TRBD2 (5 bases). This CDR3 is 16 amino acids long. Germline V gene data show CDR1 as SEHNR and CDR2 as FQNEAQ (reference sequence). V lost 5 bases and J lost 1, with 15 bases in between. This chain's CDR3 is CASSPAASPSYNEQFF. CDR3 nucleotide sequence: TGTGCCAGCAGCCCTGCGGCTAGCCCTTCCTACAATGAGCAGTTCTTC.

V and J are TRBV4-1 and TRBJ2-1, with D unclear. CDR1 MGHRA and CDR2 YSYEKL come from the germline V gene. V was clipped by 1 base and J by 2 bases, with 12 bases between them. The CDR3 has 16 amino acids. The CDR3 bases are TGCGCCAGCAGCCAAGGACCATCGGTACCCTACAATGAGCAGTTCTTC. Protein product: CASSQGPSVPYNEQFF.

As DNA, the CDR3 is TGTGCCAGCAGTTTATCAGTCCGGAGCTCCTACGAGCAGTACTTC. Amino acid sequence: CASSLSVRSSYEQYF. The gene calls are TRBV28 and TRBJ2-7, with D hard to call. The length of the CDR3 is 15 residues. Germline V gives CDR1 MDHEN, CDR2 SYDVKM. V was pared by 1 base and J by 0 bases, with 10 bases between.

Regarding this clone: The junction does not match germline at one end; this may be a read error. The rearrangement joins TRBV28 to TRBJ2-2; 7 bases are a match to TRBD2. The germline V gene has CDR1 MDHEN and CDR2 SYDVKM. The CDR3 length is 14 residues. As DNA, the CDR3 is TGTGCCAGCACGCGAGCGGGGAACGCCGGGGAGCTGTTTTTT. Its protein product is CASTRAGNAGELFF.

The chain joins TRBV27 to TRBJ2-7; D may be TRBD2 (5 bases). This CDR3 region has 11 residues. Germline CDR1 is MNHEY and CDR2 is SMNVEV (reference sequence). CDR3 protein: CATTRNYEQYF. CDR3 nucleotide sequence: TGTGCTACCACTAGAAACTACGAGCAGTACTTC.

This clone was seen just once. The J gene is TRBJ2-1, the V gene TRBV2, with TRBD1 matching 9 bases. Germline trimming cut 9 bases from V and 6 bases from J; bases unmatched to any gene: 24. There are 19 residues in the CDR3. CDR1 is SNHLY, CDR2 FYNNEI, per germline. CDR3 residues: CARWGRDRVIEAMGNEQFF. The DNA of the CDR3 is TGTGCCAGATGGGGTAGGGACAGGGTTATCGAGGCAATGGGCAATGAGCAGTTCTTC.

V is TRBV18 and J is TRBJ2-7, with 10 positions matching TRBD1. Germline V gene sequence: CDR1 KGHSH, CDR2 LQKENI. V trimming: 3 bases; J trimming: 0 bases; junction bases outside the gene matches: 11. The CDR3 totals 18 residues. This CDR3 is CASSPYTTRQGASYEQYF. CDR3 coding DNA: TGTGCCAGCTCACCCTACACAACACGACAGGGGGCCTCCTACGAGCAGTACTTC.

This chain links TRBV28 with TRBJ2-7; a weak D match, TRBD1 (6 bases). Trimming shortened V by 2 bases and J by 2 bases, and 13 bases separated the two germline ends. This CDR3 is 15 amino acids long. CDR1 and CDR2 (germline): MDHEN, SYDVKM. The DNA for the CDR3 is TGTGCCAGCAGTTTAGCCGAGACAGGCGCCTACGAGCAGTACTTC. Protein sequence: CASSLAETGAYEQYF.

The count of this clone is one. The chain links TRBV28 to TRBJ2-7; 14 bases map to TRBD2. Germline-derived CDR1 and CDR2 are MDHEN and SYDVKM. This CDR3 is 15 amino acids long. Trimming took 5 bases from V and 7 from J; bases not matched to a gene: 7. The CDR3 bases are TGTGCCAGCAGTCCCGGGACTAGCGGGAGCCGGGAGCAGTACTTC. This sequence encodes CASSPGTSGSREQYF.

This clone has just a few counts. The chain has TRBV5-1 and TRBJ2-1, with D maybe TRBD1 (7 bases). V lost 6 bases and J 7 bases, leaving 14 bases between the germline ends. Looked up from germline, CDR1 is SGHRS and CDR2 is YFSETQ. This CDR3 comprises 13 residues. Written as DNA, the CDR3 is TGCGCCAGCAAGGAGGGGGCAGGGAATGAGCAGTTCTTC. Translation: CASKEGAGNEQFF.

J is TRBJ1-2 and V is TRBV18, with D possibly being TRBD1 (5 bases). The CDR3 is 13 residues long. The V gene's germline CDR1 is KGHSH and CDR2 LQKENI. Trimming stripped 8 bases from V and 2 bases from J, with 12 bases between. Here the CDR3 DNA reads TGTGCCAGCGCTTCCGGGGGAAACTATGGCTACACCTTC. Encoded protein: CASASGGNYGYTF.

The chain couples TRBV11-2 to TRBJ2-3; D gene unclear. V lost 7 bases and J lost 6, with 14 bases in between. Germline V lookup: CDR1 SGHAT, CDR2 FQNNGV. The CDR3 has 13 residues. The CDR3 loop reads CASTKSRRDTQYF. CDR3 DNA: TGTGCCAGCACCAAAAGCCGAAGGGATACGCAGTATTTT.